The 28 T cell receptor beta chains given below trace back to one sample, sequenced in a study of shared clonotypes between healthy human individuals. Sequencing used immunoSEQ multiplex PCR; TCRdb keeps in-frame clones, though not all of them. The data show about 980,000 clones, over 75% seen once. Sequenced input: memory CD4+ T cells sorted from blood. The subset was: CD45RA-negative fraction. The receptors come from a young man in good health.

The V and J genes are TRBV7-6 and TRBJ2-6, with 8 bases fitting TRBD1. The V gene's germline CDR1 is SGHVS and CDR2 FNYEAQ. The CDR3 runs 16 residues. V lost 4 bases, J lost 3 bases, and 5 bases stayed unmatched. The CDR3 is CASSWGQASGANVLTF. The CDR3 DNA reads TGTGCCAGCAGCTGGGGACAGGCCAGTGGGGCCAACGTCCTGACTTTC.

The rearrangement links TRBV6-5 to TRBJ1-1; 7 nucleotides match TRBD1. V lost 9 bases and J lost 11; bases outside the gene matches: 12. The CDR3 loop spans 12 amino acids. Germline V gene sequence: CDR1 MNHEY, CDR2 SVGAGI. CDR3 protein: CASGPETGVAFF. The CDR3 DNA sequence: TGTGCCAGTGGACCGGAAACAGGGGTTGCTTTCTTT.

Here the CDR3 DNA reads TGCGCCAGCAGCCCACCTCTGGGGGAAGGGTATTATGGCTACACCTTC. It is translated as CASSPPLGEGYYGYTF. The chain is built from TRBV4-1 and TRBJ1-2, with a tentative D call TRBD1 (5 bases). Per the germline V gene, CDR1 is MGHRA and CDR2 is YSYEKL. V lost 4 bases to trimming and J lost 5 bases, with 20 bases between them. The CDR3 has 16 residues.

Written as DNA, the CDR3 is TGTGCCAGCAGCCTAACGACAGGGGCAATCTATGGCTACACCTTC. Translating it yields CASSLTTGAIYGYTF. V gene TRBV9 combines with J gene TRBJ1-2; 8 bases line up with TRBD1. The length of the CDR3 is 15 residues. Germline CDR1 and CDR2: SGDLS and YYNGEE. J was trimmed by 4 bases and V by 4 bases; bases with no gene match: 9.

V gene TRBV21-1 combines with J gene TRBJ1-5; the table's D call, TRBD1, was not checked against the DNA. TRBV21-1 constitutes a pseudogene. This CDR3 has 12 residues. CDR3 in DNA: TGTGCCAGCAACAGGGAACATCAGCCCCAGCATTTT. Its protein is CASNREHQPQHF.

This clone was counted many times. The J gene is TRBJ2-1, the V gene TRBV9, with TRBD2 matching over 8 bases. Trimming removed 4 bases from V and 6 bases from J; junction bases left unmatched: 12. Germline V gene lookup returns CDR1 SGDLS and CDR2 YYNGEE. The CDR3 is 16 residues long. The CDR3 DNA follows: TGTGCCAGCAGCCCTCAGAGTAGCGGGACTTCCAATGAGCAGTTCTTC. It codes for CASSPQSSGTSNEQFF.

The chain carries TRBV6-1 and TRBJ1-2; tentatively, D is TRBD1 (6 bases). This CDR3 spans 13 amino acids. Germline CDR1 MNHNS, CDR2 SASEGT. The V and J ends lost 5 bases and 1 base respectively, with 8 bases between them. The CDR3, as DNA: TGTGCCAGCAGTAAGGACAGTAACTATGGCTACACCTTC. It yields the protein CASSKDSNYGYTF.

Regarding this clone: Distinct nucleotide sequences in the sample also encode this CDR3. The V and J genes are TRBV20-1 and TRBJ2-7, with D possibly TRBD2 on 6 matching bases. V dropped 5 bases and J dropped 3 bases, with 8 bases sitting between them. Germline V lookup: CDR1 DFQATT, CDR2 SNEGSKA (reference sequence). This CDR3 contains 11 residues. The DNA for the CDR3 is TGCAGTGCTCGGGACTTCTACGAGCAGTACTTC. It translates to CSARDFYEQYF.

Details on this clone: This sample includes further DNA sequences coding for the same CDR3. The chain recombines TRBV30 with TRBJ1-1; D unresolved. Looked up from germline, CDR1 is GTSNPN and CDR2 is SVGIG (reference sequence). The CDR3 sequence is 13 residues long. V was pared by 2 bases and J by 4 bases, with 11 bases between. CDR3 in amino acids: CAWSRGLGTEAFF. CDR3 DNA: TGTGCCTGGAGTCGAGGGTTGGGCACTGAAGCTTTCTTT.

The chain combines TRBV5-1 with TRBJ1-1, with TRBD1 identical over 9 bases. Trimming cost V 4 bases and J 2 bases; bases outside gene matches: 6. Germline assignment: CDR1 SGHRS and CDR2 YFSETQ. The CDR3 consists of 15 residues. This chain's CDR3 is CASSEGTGTNTEAFF. Written as DNA, the CDR3 is TGCGCCAGCAGCGAGGGGACAGGGACAAACACTGAAGCTTTCTTT.

Details on this clone: The sample has other DNA sequences that encode this CDR3 too. The chain is built from TRBV18 and TRBJ2-2; TRBD2 might be the D (5 bases). Trimming took off 2 bases at V and 1 base at J, with 8 bases between the two ends. This CDR3 has 15 residues. Germline V gives CDR1 KGHSH, CDR2 LQKENI. The DNA for the CDR3 is TGTGCCAGCTCACCAAGGACTTTGAACACCGGGGAGCTGTTTTTT. Its translation is CASSPRTLNTGELFF. The full variable domain, completed using reference TRBV18 and TRBJ2-2, is NAGVMQNPRHLVRRRGQEARLRCSPMKGHSHVYWYRQLPEEGLKFMVYLQKENIIDESGMPKERFSAEFPKEGPSILRIQQVVRGDSAAYFCASSPRTLNTGELFFGEGSRLTVL.

This clone showed up just a few times. This chain links TRBV9 with TRBJ2-5; D remains ambiguous. There are 13 residues in the CDR3. Trimming pared 4 bases from V and 4 bases from J, leaving 11 bases between. Germline assignment: CDR1 SGDLS and CDR2 YYNGEE. DNA of the CDR3: TGTGCCAGCAGCCCGGACGTCGCAGAGACCCAGTACTTC. Protein product: CASSPDVAETQYF.

This chain uses TRBV12-5 with TRBJ2-1, with no clear D. The CDR3 length is 11 residues. Trimming pared 6 bases from V and 4 bases from J, leaving 4 bases between. Germline CDR1 LGHNT, CDR2 FRNRAP. CDR3 sequence: CASGPYNEQFF. Here the CDR3 DNA reads TGTGCTAGTGGCCCGTACAATGAGCAGTTCTTC.

In the case of this clone: The same CDR3 also results from other DNA sequences found in this sample. The chain couples TRBV5-1 to TRBJ2-5, with 8 bases fitting TRBD1. V lost 4 bases and J lost 5; bases outside the gene matches: 4. Germline assignment: CDR1 SGHRS and CDR2 YFSETQ. The CDR3 sequence is 13 residues long. In nucleotides, the CDR3 is TGCGCCAGCAGCCGGACAGGGCTCGAGACCCAGTACTTC. The encoded protein is CASSRTGLETQYF. Variable domain in full (rest from reference TRBV5-1 and TRBJ2-5): KAGVTQTPRYLIKTRGQQVTLSCSPISGHRSVSWYQQTPGQGLQFLFEYFSETQRNKGNFPGRFSGRQFSNSRSEMNVSTLELGDSALYLCASSRTGLETQYFGPGTRLLVL.

This chain connects TRBV18 to TRBJ2-3; D is ambiguous. The CDR3 loop spans 15 amino acids. Germline V gene data show CDR1 as KGHSH and CDR2 as LQKENI. Trimming left V 6 bases short and J 6 bases short, with 19 bases between. For the CDR3, the DNA is TGTGCCAGCTCCACGCGGCTGTTGGGCGCGGATACGCAGTATTTT. This codes for CASSTRLLGADTQYF.

The chain is built from TRBV6-5 and TRBJ2-7, with D perhaps assigned TRBD1 or TRBD2 (6 bases each). This CDR3 is 14 amino acids long. Trimming took off 4 bases at V and 2 bases at J, with 12 bases between the two ends. The germline V gene encodes CDR1 MNHEY and CDR2 SVGAGI. CDR3 DNA: TGTGCCAGCAGTTCGACAGGAGGGGCCTACGAGCAGTACTTC. It specifies CASSSTGGAYEQYF.

The table lists this clone with a few counts. The CDR3 DNA reads TGTGCCAGCAGTGAAGCGGTGTTGGGTGGGGCTTTCTTT. Residues: CASSEAVLGGAFF. The chain combines TRBV6-1 with TRBJ1-1; D is ambiguous. The germline CDR1 and CDR2 sequences are MNHNS and SASEGT. Trimming left V 0 bases short and J 11 bases short, with 13 bases between. The CDR3 loop spans 13 amino acids.

The V gene is TRBV19, the J gene TRBJ1-2; 7 positions match TRBD1. CDR1 LNHDA and CDR2 SQIVND come from the germline V gene (reference sequence). V dropped 8 bases and J dropped 4; count of bases not matched to a gene: 10. This CDR3 is built from 14 residues. The CDR3: CASGKTGLLYGYTF. As DNA, the CDR3 is TGTGCCAGTGGAAAGACAGGGCTACTCTATGGCTACACCTTC.

A few counts support this clone. V usage is TRBV7-2 and J usage is TRBJ1-1; TRBD1 is a possible D gene (5 bases). Germline V gene data show CDR1 as SGHTA and CDR2 as FQGNSA. The CDR3 runs to 14 residues. With 4 bases removed from V and 0 bases from J, the gap between germline ends came to 9 bases. The CDR3 protein is CASSSQGMNTEAFF. Here the CDR3 DNA reads TGTGCCAGCAGCTCCCAGGGTATGAACACTGAAGCTTTCTTT. Filled out from reference TRBV7-2 and TRBJ1-1, the complete variable domain reads GAGVSQSPSNKVTEKGKDVELRCDPISGHTALYWYRQSLGQGLEFLIYFQGNSAPDKSGLPSDRFSAERTGGSVSTLTIQRTQQEDSAVYLCASSSQGMNTEAFFGQGTRLTVV.

The chain combines TRBV5-4 with TRBJ2-1, with no clear D. Germline loops: CDR1 SGHNT, CDR2 YYREEE (reference sequence). With 0 bases removed from V and 8 bases from J, the gap between germline ends came to 12 bases. The CDR3 runs 14 residues. The CDR3, as DNA: TGTGCCAGCAGCTTGGTAATCTGGTCGGATGAGCAGTTCTTC. Amino acid sequence: CASSLVIWSDEQFF.

The chain is built from TRBV27 and TRBJ2-1, with TRBD2 identical over 7 bases. The CDR3 has 15 residues. Germline lookup yields CDR1 MNHEY and CDR2 SMNVEV (reference sequence). V trimming: 2 bases; J trimming: 2 bases; junction bases outside the gene matches: 3. The chain's CDR3 is CASSLGLAAYNEQFF. Written as DNA, the CDR3 is TGTGCCAGCAGTTTAGGGCTAGCGGCCTACAATGAGCAGTTCTTC.

This chain uses TRBV28 with TRBJ1-5, with no clear D. The V and J ends lost 4 bases and 0 bases respectively, with 10 bases between them. The CDR3 length is 15 residues. The germline V gene encodes CDR1 MDHEN and CDR2 SYDVKM. The CDR3 loop is CASSSDAYSNQPQHF. CDR3 nucleotide sequence: TGTGCCAGCAGTTCGGACGCCTATAGCAATCAGCCCCAGCATTTT. Supplemented by reference TRBV28 and TRBJ1-5, the full variable domain reads DVKVTQSSRYLVKRTGEKVFLECVQDMDHENMFWYRQDPGLGLRLIYFSYDVKMKEKGDIPEGYSVSREKKERFSLILESASTNQTSMYLCASSSDAYSNQPQHFGDGTRLSIL.

The chain uses TRBV5-1 and TRBJ2-7; TRBD1 aligns across 8 bases. Trimming at V came to 3 bases and at J to 1 base, leaving 6 bases not matched to a gene. CDR1 is SGHRS, CDR2 YFSETQ, per germline. The CDR3 extends over 15 amino acids. CDR3 in amino acids: CASSSQGQESYEQYF. The DNA of the CDR3 is TGCGCCAGCAGCTCCCAGGGACAGGAATCCTACGAGCAGTACTTC.

This rearrangement joins TRBV2 to TRBJ2-5; the D gene is possibly TRBD2 (5 bases). V lost 2 bases and J 11 bases, leaving 9 bases between the germline ends. Per the germline V gene, CDR1 is SNHLY and CDR2 is FYNNEI. CDR3 length: 11 residues. For the CDR3, the DNA is TGTGCCAGCAGTGAAAGTGGGGAGCAGTACTTC. Its translation: CASSESGEQYF.

CDR3 protein: CASSITGTGVSPLHF. CDR3 DNA sequence: TGTGCCAGCAGTATCACCGGGACAGGGGTTTCACCCCTCCACTTT. V usage is TRBV27 and J usage is TRBJ1-6; 10 nucleotides match TRBD1. The CDR3 sequence is 15 residues long. With V trimmed by 5 bases and J by 9 bases, 7 bases remained unmatched. Germline-derived CDR1 and CDR2 are MNHEY and SMNVEV (reference sequence).

The chain joins TRBV10-3 to TRBJ1-3; a weak D match, TRBD1 (5 bases). V was shortened by 7 bases and J by 0 bases, with 13 bases between the two germline ends. The CDR3 extends over 15 amino acids. The germline V gene encodes CDR1 ENHRY and CDR2 SYGVKD. The CDR3 here is CAITDPTVSGNTIYF. The CDR3 DNA reads TGTGCCATCACCGACCCGACAGTCTCTGGAAACACCATATATTTT.

This clone was seen only a few times. This rearrangement joins TRBV28 to TRBJ1-1, with TRBD1 matching 9 bases. There are 13 residues in the CDR3. The ends lost 6 bases at V and 4 bases at J; junction bases unmatched: 3. Germline CDR1 reads MDHEN; CDR2 reads SYDVKM. The CDR3 sequence: CASSQGQGTEAFF. The DNA of the CDR3 is TGTGCCAGCAGCCAGGGACAGGGCACTGAAGCTTTCTTT.

DNA of the CDR3: TGTGCCAGCTCAACTGGGACAGATCTTACCGGGGAGCTGTTTTTT. Translation gives CASSTGTDLTGELFF. This sequence joins TRBV18 and TRBJ2-2; 7 nucleotides match TRBD1. The CDR3 is 15 amino acids. Germline V gene lookup returns CDR1 KGHSH and CDR2 LQKENI. V lost 5 bases and J lost 5; bases outside the gene matches: 8.